The source of this T cell receptor (beta chain) is a study of blood T cell repertoires in COVID-19. The wider study: T cells, B-cell-depleted T cells, or PBMCs provided the cDNA or gDNA that served as material.

Data came from immunoSEQ multiplex PCR; TCRdb stores just in-frame clones and leaves some out. Here the sample spans about 230,000 clones, 84% being singletons. V was clipped by 3 bases and J by 3 bases; unmatched bases: 7. The CDR3 spans 15 residues. Germline CDR1 is MGHRA and CDR2 is YSYEKL. The sequencing sample was made of peripheral blood. The TCR was taken from a man aged 50 to 60 with active or convalescent COVID-19. The chain links TRBV4-1 to TRBJ1-2; 7 bases align to TRBD1. This CDR3 reads CASSHPDREYYGYTF. CDR3 DNA sequence: TGCGCCAGCAGCCACCCCGACAGGGAATACTATGGCTACACCTTC.